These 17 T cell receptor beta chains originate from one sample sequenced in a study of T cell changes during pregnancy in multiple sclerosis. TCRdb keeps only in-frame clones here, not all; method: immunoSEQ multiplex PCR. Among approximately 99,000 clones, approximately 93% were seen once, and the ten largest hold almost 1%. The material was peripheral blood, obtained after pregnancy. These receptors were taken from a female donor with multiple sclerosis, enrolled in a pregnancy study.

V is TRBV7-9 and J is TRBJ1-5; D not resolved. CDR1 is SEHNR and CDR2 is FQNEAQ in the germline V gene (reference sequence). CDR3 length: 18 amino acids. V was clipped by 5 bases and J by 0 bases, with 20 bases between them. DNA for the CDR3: TGTGCCAGCAGCCCGAATGGGTGGGGAGAATATAGCAATCAGCCCCAGCATTTT. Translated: CASSPNGWGEYSNQPQHF.

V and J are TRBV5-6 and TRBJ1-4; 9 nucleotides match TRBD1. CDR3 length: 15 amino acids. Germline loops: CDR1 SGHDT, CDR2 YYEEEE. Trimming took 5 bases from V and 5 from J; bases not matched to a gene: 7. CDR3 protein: CASRVLGTGNEKLFF. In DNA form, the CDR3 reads TGTGCCAGCAGGGTCCTCGGGACAGGGAATGAAAAACTGTTTTTT.

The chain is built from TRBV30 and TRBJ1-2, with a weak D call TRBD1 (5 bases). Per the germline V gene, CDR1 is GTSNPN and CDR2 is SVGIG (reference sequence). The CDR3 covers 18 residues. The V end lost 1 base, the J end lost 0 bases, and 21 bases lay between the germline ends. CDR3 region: CAWSGKGALTIANYGYTF. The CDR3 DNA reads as TGTGCCTGGAGTGGGAAAGGGGCTCTCACTATAGCTAACTATGGCTACACCTTC.

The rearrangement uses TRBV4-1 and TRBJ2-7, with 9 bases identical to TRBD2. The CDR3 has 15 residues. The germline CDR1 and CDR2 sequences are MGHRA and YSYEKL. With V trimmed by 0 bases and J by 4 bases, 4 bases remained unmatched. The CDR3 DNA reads TGCGCCAGCAGCCAAGAGGCGGGAGGGCCATACGAGCAGTACTTC. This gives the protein CASSQEAGGPYEQYF.

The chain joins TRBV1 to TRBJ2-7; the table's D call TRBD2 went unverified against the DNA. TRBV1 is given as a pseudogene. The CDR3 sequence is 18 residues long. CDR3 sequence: CTSRILAGGPVDNYEQYF. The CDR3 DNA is TGCACCAGCAGAATACTAGCGGGAGGGCCAGTGGACAACTACGAGCAGTACTTC.

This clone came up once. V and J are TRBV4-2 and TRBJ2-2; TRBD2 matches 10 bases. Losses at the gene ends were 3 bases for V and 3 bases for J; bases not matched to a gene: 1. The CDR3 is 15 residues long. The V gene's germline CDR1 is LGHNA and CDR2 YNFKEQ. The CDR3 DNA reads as TGTGCCAGCAGCCAGCTAGCGGGAGACACCGGGGAGCTGTTTTTT. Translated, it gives CASSQLAGDTGELFF.

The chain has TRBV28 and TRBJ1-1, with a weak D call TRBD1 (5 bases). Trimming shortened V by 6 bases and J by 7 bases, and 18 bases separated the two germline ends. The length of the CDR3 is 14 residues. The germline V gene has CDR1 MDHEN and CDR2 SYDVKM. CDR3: CASRKAGGINEAFF. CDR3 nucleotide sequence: TGTGCCAGCAGGAAGGCGGGGGGGATCAATGAAGCTTTCTTT.

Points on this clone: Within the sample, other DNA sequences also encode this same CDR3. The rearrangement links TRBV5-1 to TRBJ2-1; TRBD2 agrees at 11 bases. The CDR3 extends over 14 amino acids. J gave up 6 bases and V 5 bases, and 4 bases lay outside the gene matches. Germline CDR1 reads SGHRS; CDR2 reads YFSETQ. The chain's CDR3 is CASSLAGGTNEQFF. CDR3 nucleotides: TGCGCCAGCAGTTTAGCGGGAGGGACCAATGAGCAGTTCTTC.

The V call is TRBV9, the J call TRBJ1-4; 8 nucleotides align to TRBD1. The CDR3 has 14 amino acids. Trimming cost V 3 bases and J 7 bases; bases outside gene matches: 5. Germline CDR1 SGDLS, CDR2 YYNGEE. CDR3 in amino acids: CASSGTGTSEKLFF. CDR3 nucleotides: TGTGCCAGCAGCGGGACAGGGACCAGTGAAAAACTGTTTTTT.

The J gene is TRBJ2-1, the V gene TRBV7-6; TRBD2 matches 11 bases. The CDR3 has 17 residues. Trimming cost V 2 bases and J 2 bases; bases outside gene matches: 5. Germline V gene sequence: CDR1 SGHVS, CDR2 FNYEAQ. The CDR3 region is CASSLTSGGRAYNEQFF. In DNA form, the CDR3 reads TGTGCCAGCAGCTTAACTAGCGGGGGACGGGCCTACAATGAGCAGTTCTTC.

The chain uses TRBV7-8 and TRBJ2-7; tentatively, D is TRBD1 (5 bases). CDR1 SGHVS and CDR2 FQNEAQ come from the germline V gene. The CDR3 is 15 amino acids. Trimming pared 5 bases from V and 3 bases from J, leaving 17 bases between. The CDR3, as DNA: TGTGCCAGCAGCGACGCCTCGGCAGGGAACTACGAGCAGTACTTC. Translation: CASSDASAGNYEQYF.

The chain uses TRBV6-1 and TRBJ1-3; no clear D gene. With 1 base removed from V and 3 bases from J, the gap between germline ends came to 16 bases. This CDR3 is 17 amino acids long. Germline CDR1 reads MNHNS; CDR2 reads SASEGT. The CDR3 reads CASSEGGVRARGNTIYF. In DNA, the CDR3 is TGTGCCAGCAGTGAAGGCGGGGTCCGGGCACGTGGAAACACCATATATTTT.

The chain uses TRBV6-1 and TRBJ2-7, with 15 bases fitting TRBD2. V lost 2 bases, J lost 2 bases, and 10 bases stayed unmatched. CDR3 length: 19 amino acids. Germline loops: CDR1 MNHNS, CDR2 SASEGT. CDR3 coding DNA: TGTGCCAGCAGTGAAAGAGGACTAGCGGGAGGGGGAGGGACCTACGAGCAGTACTTC. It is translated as CASSERGLAGGGGTYEQYF.

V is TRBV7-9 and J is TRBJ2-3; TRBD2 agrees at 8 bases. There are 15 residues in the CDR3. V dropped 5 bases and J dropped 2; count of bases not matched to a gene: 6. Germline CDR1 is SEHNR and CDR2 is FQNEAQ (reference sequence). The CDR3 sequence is CASSPTSGTTDTQYF. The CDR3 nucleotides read TGTGCCAGCAGCCCAACTAGCGGCACCACAGATACGCAGTATTTT.

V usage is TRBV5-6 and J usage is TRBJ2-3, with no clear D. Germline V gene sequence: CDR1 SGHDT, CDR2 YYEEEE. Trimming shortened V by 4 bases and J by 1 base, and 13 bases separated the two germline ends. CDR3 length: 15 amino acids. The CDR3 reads CASSGDIGGTDTQYF. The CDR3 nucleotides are TGTGCCAGCAGCGGCGACATAGGTGGCACAGATACGCAGTATTTT. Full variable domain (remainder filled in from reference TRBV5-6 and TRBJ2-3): DAGVTQSPTHLIKTRGQQVTLRCSPKSGHDTVSWYQQALGQGPQFIFQYYEEEERQRGNFPDRFSGHQFPNYSSELNVNALLLGDSALYLCASSGDIGGTDTQYFGPGTRLTVL.

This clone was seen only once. CDR3 coding DNA: TGTGCCAGCAGTCCCGGACTAGCGAGGAACAATGAGCAGTTCTTC. It is translated as CASSPGLARNNEQFF. This chain uses TRBV5-4 with TRBJ2-1, with 9 positions matching TRBD2. The germline CDR1 and CDR2 sequences are SGHNT and YYREEE (reference sequence). The V and J ends lost 5 bases and 5 bases, in that order; junction bases with no gene match: 8. This CDR3 is 15 amino acids long.

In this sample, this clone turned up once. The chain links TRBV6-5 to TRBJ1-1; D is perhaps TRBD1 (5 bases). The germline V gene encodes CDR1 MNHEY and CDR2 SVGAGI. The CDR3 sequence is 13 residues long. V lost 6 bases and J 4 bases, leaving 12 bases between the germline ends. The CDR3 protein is CASSPMGGTEAFF. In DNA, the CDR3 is TGTGCCAGCAGCCCCATGGGGGGCACTGAAGCTTTCTTT.